The 25 T cell receptor beta chains reported below all come from one sample, sequenced in a study of PD-L1 blockade in urothelial cancer. Clones were read by immunoSEQ multiplex PCR, and TCRdb kept only the in-frame ones, dropping some. This table has about 110,000 clones, over 75% appearing once. The specimen was PBMCs, collected around atezolizumab (anti-PD-L1) treatment. The receptors derive from a man aged 45-65 years with urothelial cancer.

The CDR3 DNA is TGCGCCAGCAGCTCGGGACAGGGGTTCAATGAGCAGTTCTTC. Protein sequence: CASSSGQGFNEQFF. This rearrangement joins TRBV5-1 to TRBJ2-1; 10 bases align to TRBD1. V gave up 3 bases and J gave up 6 bases; unmatched junction bases: 3. Germline V CDR1 and CDR2: SGHRS, YFSETQ. This CDR3 is built from 14 residues.

The rearrangement links TRBV10-3 to TRBJ2-1; maybe TRBD2 (5 bases). The CDR3 is 13 amino acids. V dropped 1 base and J dropped 8 bases, with 9 bases sitting between them. Germline V gene lookup returns CDR1 ENHRY and CDR2 SYGVKD. The CDR3 here is CAISEYGNDEQFF. DNA for the CDR3: TGTGCCATCAGTGAGTACGGGAACGATGAGCAGTTCTTC.

The chain joins TRBV18 to TRBJ2-1; D ambiguous. Germline CDR1 is KGHSH and CDR2 is LQKENI. CDR3 length: 14 amino acids. Deletions cut 1 base from V and 11 bases from J, with 15 bases between. The CDR3 loop reads CASSPLAEANKQFF. CDR3 sequence (DNA): TGTGCCAGCTCACCACTCGCTGAGGCGAATAAGCAGTTCTTC.

This clone occurred once. The gene calls are TRBV5-1 and TRBJ2-5; possible D gene TRBD1, 6 bases. With 5 bases removed from V and 5 bases from J, the gap between germline ends came to 19 bases. Per the germline V gene, CDR1 is SGHRS and CDR2 is YFSETQ. The CDR3 spans 15 residues. Written as DNA, the CDR3 is TGCGCCAGCAGTATGAATTACAGGGAAGGGGAGACCCAGTACTTC. This gives the protein CASSMNYREGETQYF.

The chain links TRBV5-8 to TRBJ2-2; TRBD2 matches at 13 bases. J gave up 7 bases and V 5 bases, and 11 bases lay outside the gene matches. This CDR3 spans 17 amino acids. CDR1 SGHTS and CDR2 YDEGEE come from the germline V gene. The CDR3 DNA follows: TGTGCCAGCAGAACGATACTAGCGGGAGGGCCGGTCGGGGAGCTGTTTTTT. It translates to CASRTILAGGPVGELFF.

V and J are TRBV10-3 and TRBJ2-3, with 12 bases identical to TRBD2. Per germline, CDR1 ENHRY and CDR2 SYGVKD. This CDR3 contains 15 residues. V shed 6 bases and J 5 bases; nucleotides not matched to a gene: 6. The CDR3 here is CAIRDPGLAGDTQYF. CDR3 DNA sequence: TGTGCCATCAGGGACCCGGGACTAGCGGGAGATACGCAGTATTTT.

V and J are TRBV9 and TRBJ2-1; no clear D gene. The CDR3 is made up of 14 amino acids. Per the germline V gene, CDR1 is SGDLS and CDR2 is YYNGEE. Trimming cost V 2 bases and J 6 bases, with 12 bases left between them. CDR3 nucleotide sequence: TGTGCCAGCAGCGTCGGGTCGTTCGGCAATGAGCAGTTCTTC. It codes for CASSVGSFGNEQFF.

This chain links TRBV10-3 with TRBJ2-2; no clear D gene. The V gene's germline CDR1 is ENHRY and CDR2 SYGVKD. V was shortened by 2 bases and J by 6 bases, with 16 bases between the two germline ends. The CDR3 totals 16 residues. CDR3 sequence reads: CAISEPASLNPGELFF. CDR3 nucleotide sequence: TGTGCCATCAGTGAGCCGGCTAGTCTCAACCCCGGGGAGCTGTTTTTT.

V usage is TRBV28 and J usage is TRBJ2-2, with 10 bases that match TRBD1. After removal of 5 bases from V and 6 bases from J, the junction contained 3 bases not matched to a gene. The CDR3 has 14 amino acids. Germline loops: CDR1 MDHEN, CDR2 SYDVKM. The DNA for the CDR3 is TGTGCCAGCAGTAGACAGGGGGCATCCGGGGAGCTGTTTTTT. Protein sequence: CASSRQGASGELFF. The full variable domain, its missing parts supplied by reference TRBV28 and TRBJ2-2, is DVKVTQSSRYLVKRTGEKVFLECVQDMDHENMFWYRQDPGLGLRLIYFSYDVKMKEKGDIPEGYSVSREKKERFSLILESASTNQTSMYLCASSRQGASGELFFGEGSRLTVL.

This chain uses TRBV28 with TRBJ1-5; 8 positions match TRBD1. The germline CDR1 and CDR2 sequences are MDHEN and SYDVKM. The CDR3 length is 16 residues. Germline trimming cut 3 bases from V and 0 bases from J; bases unmatched to any gene: 4. The CDR3 DNA sequence: TGTGCCAGCAGTTTCCAAGGACAGGGTAGCAATCAGCCCCAGCATTTT. Translating it yields CASSFQGQGSNQPQHF. The full variable domain, with the rest looked up from reference TRBV28 and TRBJ1-5, is DVKVTQSSRYLVKRTGEKVFLECVQDMDHENMFWYRQDPGLGLRLIYFSYDVKMKEKGDIPEGYSVSREKKERFSLILESASTNQTSMYLCASSFQGQGSNQPQHFGDGTRLSIL.

This clone was counted a single time. The V gene is TRBV7-9, the J gene TRBJ2-3, with TRBD1 identical over 10 bases. V lost 1 base, J lost 1 base, and 2 bases stayed unmatched. The V gene's germline CDR1 is SEHNR and CDR2 FQNEAQ (reference sequence). The CDR3 spans 16 residues. Written as DNA, the CDR3 is TGTGCCAGCAGCTTAGGGGACAGGGGACGCACAGATACGCAGTATTTT. Amino acid sequence: CASSLGDRGRTDTQYF.

The chain is built from TRBV2 and TRBJ2-4, with D hard to call. CDR3 length: 16 residues. With 4 bases removed from V and 0 bases from J, the gap between germline ends came to 13 bases. CDR1 and CDR2 (germline): SNHLY, FYNNEI. The CDR3 DNA reads as TGTGCCAGCAGTGGCCCCCATGGAGTAGCCAAAAACATTCAGTACTTC. Translating gives CASSGPHGVAKNIQYF.

The chain combines TRBV19 with TRBJ1-1, with D perhaps matching TRBD1 (6 bases). Germline V gene sequence: CDR1 LNHDA, CDR2 SQIVND (reference sequence). This CDR3 is built from 15 residues. V was trimmed by 4 bases and J by 0 bases, leaving 12 bases between them. The CDR3 DNA reads TGTGCCAGTAGTAGAGGACAGCAAATGAACACTGAAGCTTTCTTT. Its translation: CASSRGQQMNTEAFF.

This clone was seen repeatedly, ten times or more. The chain joins TRBV30 to TRBJ2-3; tentative D call: TRBD2 (5 bases). V gave up 2 bases and J gave up 0 bases, with 15 bases separating them. CDR1 GTSNPN and CDR2 SVGIG come from the germline V gene (reference sequence). The CDR3 runs to 16 residues. In DNA, the CDR3 is TGTGCCTGGAGTCGAAACGACTATCATAGCACAGATACGCAGTATTTT. Translating gives CAWSRNDYHSTDTQYF.

The CDR3 loop is CASSLEWGQGPNSSYEQYF. CDR3 DNA sequence: TGTGCCAGCAGCTTAGAGTGGGGACAGGGGCCCAACAGCTCCTACGAGCAGTACTTC. This chain uses TRBV13 with TRBJ2-7; the match to TRBD1 covers 10 bases. J was trimmed by 0 bases and V by 1 base; bases with no gene match: 12. The CDR3 runs to 19 residues. Germline lookup yields CDR1 PRHDT and CDR2 FYEKMQ (reference sequence). The entire variable domain, with the rest obtained from reference TRBV13 and TRBJ2-7, is as follows: AAGVIQSPRHLIKEKRETATLKCYPIPRHDTVYWYQQGPGQDPQFLISFYEKMQSDKGSIPDRFSAQQFSDYHSELNMSSLELGDSALYFCASSLEWGQGPNSSYEQYFGPGTRLTVT.

This chain joins TRBV27 and TRBJ2-7; perhaps TRBD1 as D (5 bases). Trimming shortened V by 3 bases and J by 6 bases, and 15 bases separated the two germline ends. Germline V lookup: CDR1 MNHEY, CDR2 SMNVEV (reference sequence). The CDR3 spans 14 residues. The CDR3 nucleotides read TGTGCCAGCAGTTTCTATGGCAGGGTGGGCGAGCAGTACTTC. Translation gives CASSFYGRVGEQYF.

This clone appeared once. The rearrangement links TRBV7-9 to TRBJ1-2; 7 nucleotides match TRBD1. V was clipped by 3 bases and J by 4 bases; unmatched bases: 11. This CDR3 is 16 amino acids long. Germline assignment: CDR1 SEHNR and CDR2 FQNEAQ (reference sequence). The CDR3 region has the DNA TGTGCCAGCAGCTTCGGAGACGGACAGGTTGGCTATGGCTACACCTTC. Protein sequence: CASSFGDGQVGYGYTF.

V gene TRBV5-6 combines with J gene TRBJ1-2; D is undetermined. This CDR3 contains 14 residues. The V end was cut by 4 bases, the J end by 4 bases, with 14 bases between. The germline CDR1 and CDR2 sequences are SGHDT and YYEEEE. CDR3 residues: CASSPAVLSYGYTF. In DNA, the CDR3 is TGTGCCAGCAGCCCCGCCGTGTTGAGCTATGGCTACACCTTC. Based on the CDR3 plus reference TRBV5-6 and TRBJ1-2, the full variable domain is DAGVTQSPTHLIKTRGQQVTLRCSPKSGHDTVSWYQQALGQGPQFIFQYYEEEERQRGNFPDRFSGHQFPNYSSELNVNALLLGDSALYLCASSPAVLSYGYTFGSGTRLTVV.

A few counts support this clone. V and J are TRBV7-9 and TRBJ1-1, with D perhaps matching TRBD1 (6 bases). This CDR3 is 16 amino acids long. V was trimmed by 0 bases and J by 0 bases, leaving 11 bases between them. The germline V gene encodes CDR1 SEHNR and CDR2 FQNEAQ (reference sequence). The CDR3 loop is CASSLARGALNTEAFF. CDR3 nucleotide sequence: TGTGCCAGCAGCTTAGCGCGGGGGGCTCTGAACACTGAAGCTTTCTTT. Full variable domain (outside the CDR3, taken from reference TRBV7-9 and TRBJ1-1): DTGVSQNPRHKITKRGQNVTFRCDPISEHNRLYWYRQTLGQGPEFLTYFQNEAQLEKSRLLSDRFSAERPKGSFSTLEIQRTEQGDSAMYLCASSLARGALNTEAFFGQGTRLTVV.

The J gene is TRBJ2-3, the V gene TRBV5-6; TRBD2 aligns across 10 bases. V lost 7 bases and J lost 5; bases outside the gene matches: 10. This CDR3 is 15 amino acids long. The germline V gene has CDR1 SGHDT and CDR2 YYEEEE. CDR3 coding DNA: TGTGCCAGCGGCGGTGTTAGCGGGAGGTTAGATACGCAGTATTTT. It codes for CASGGVSGRLDTQYF.

This chain joins TRBV11-1 and TRBJ2-7; 7 bases fit TRBD2. From germline, CDR1 is SGHAT and CDR2 FQDESV (reference sequence). V was pared by 4 bases and J by 4 bases, with 4 bases of the junction left unmatched. The CDR3 is 13 residues long. The CDR3: CASSSGLGYEQYF. The CDR3 nucleotides read TGTGCCAGCAGCTCCGGACTAGGGTACGAGCAGTACTTC.

The chain carries TRBV6-1 and TRBJ1-2; maybe TRBD1 (5 bases). The ends were cut back, 9 bases at V and 3 bases at J, with 17 bases in the middle. The CDR3 is made up of 14 amino acids. Germline V CDR1 and CDR2: MNHNS, SASEGT. The CDR3 sequence: CASTPFGTYYGYTF. As DNA, the CDR3 is TGTGCCAGTACCCCCTTCGGGACTTACTATGGCTACACCTTC.

The chain is built from TRBV6-6 and TRBJ2-5, with TRBD1 matching over 7 bases. The junction had 5 bases not matched to a gene; V was cut back by 6 bases and J by 4 bases. This CDR3 has 13 amino acids. Germline V lookup: CDR1 MNHNY, CDR2 SVGAGI (reference sequence). The CDR3 DNA reads TGTGCCAGCAGCCACGACAGGGCAGAGACCCAGTACTTC. It codes for CASSHDRAETQYF.

The V call is TRBV28, the J call TRBJ2-7, with 11 bases identical to TRBD2. V shed 5 bases, J shed 6 bases, and the junction held 9 bases outside the gene matches. Germline V gene lookup returns CDR1 MDHEN and CDR2 SYDVKM. CDR3 size: 15 residues. This CDR3 is CASSLSLAGVSEQYF. The CDR3 DNA reads as TGTGCCAGCAGTCTATCACTAGCGGGAGTGAGCGAGCAGTACTTC.

The chain has TRBV2 and TRBJ2-4, with 7 bases aligning to TRBD2. Germline trimming cut 6 bases from V and 9 bases from J; bases unmatched to any gene: 11. The CDR3 sequence is 14 residues long. Germline V gene lookup returns CDR1 SNHLY and CDR2 FYNNEI. The CDR3 DNA follows: TGTGCCAGCAGGTTTCAGGCTAGCGGTGGCATTCAGTACTTC. Its protein is CASRFQASGGIQYF.